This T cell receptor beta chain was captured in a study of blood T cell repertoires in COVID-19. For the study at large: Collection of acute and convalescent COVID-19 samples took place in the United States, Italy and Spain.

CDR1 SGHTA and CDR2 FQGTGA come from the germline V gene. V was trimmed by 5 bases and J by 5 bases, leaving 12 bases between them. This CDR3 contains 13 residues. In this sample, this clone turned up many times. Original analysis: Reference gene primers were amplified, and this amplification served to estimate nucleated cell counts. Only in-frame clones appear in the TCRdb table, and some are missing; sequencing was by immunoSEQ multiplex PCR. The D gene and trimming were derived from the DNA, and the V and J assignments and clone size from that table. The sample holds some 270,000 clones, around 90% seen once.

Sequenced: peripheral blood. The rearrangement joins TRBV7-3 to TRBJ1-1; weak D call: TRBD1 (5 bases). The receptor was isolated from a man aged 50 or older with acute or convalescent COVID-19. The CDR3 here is CASSAAGGTEAFF. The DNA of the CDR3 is TGTGCCAGCAGCGCAGCGGGGGGAACTGAAGCTTTCTTT.